This T cell receptor (beta chain) was recovered during a study of human versus mouse CDR3 diversity and MHC coevolution (dated by TCRdb to 2016 to 2017). The study in broad terms: The immunoSEQ assay was reported to detect one in 200,000 T cells and to minimize amplification bias from multiplex PCR. Three healthy volunteer blood donors were included in the human cohort, with one aged 30 to 40, one aged 40 to 49 and one aged 60 to 70 at collection. Valid reads per sample ranged from about 0.6 x 10^7 to 1.8 x 10^7 across mouse and human samples. Human naive CD4 T cell repertoires served as a reference for TCR selection on multiple MHC II alleles, compared against human-TCR-locus transgenic mice with single MHC II. Broader findings and caveats from the paper: On average, humans had more CDR3 deletions and insertions than mice, indicating greater exonuclease and TdT activity. According to iCHAO1 estimates, humans had the largest TCR beta repertoire, 1.5 million or so clonotypes, which was attributed likely to selection by multiple MHC II molecules. Among all the groups compared, the lowest clonal inequality scores came from most of the three human donors. Repertoire diversity was not considered directly comparable between humans and mice because human T cells were selected on 5 or 6 MHC II alleles.

Naive CD4 T cells, defined as CD45RO-negative and CD62L-positive, were isolated from PBMCs by fluorescence-activated cell sorting. Each donor gave approximately 50 ml of fresh peripheral blood, from which PBMCs were isolated by Ficoll density centrifugation. Cell sorting was carried out on a FACSAria III instrument, and a purity above 95% was achieved for all samples. Concerning this clone itself: It lacks a known antigen. Base qualities are not recorded, but no much larger clone differs from it by a single base.

CDR1 and CDR2 were assigned from the germline V gene as MNHEY and SVGAGI. The CDR3 covers 15 residues, taking in both the cysteine and the phenylalanine. Left in the record is the CDR3 DNA by itself, 45 bases read in frame from the first base. The germline ends are 11 bases apart after V is trimmed by 5 bases and J by 0 bases. The QIAGEN blood and tissue kit was used to extract genomic DNA from sorted cells, and the DNA was quantified on a NanoDrop 1000. The immunoSEQ platform deep sequenced and quantified TCR alpha and beta chains by multiplex PCR of genomic DNA. Per the original workflow: IMGT gene and region definitions were used to annotate TCR sequences. As a stand-in for the preselection repertoire, out-of-frame rearrangements were used and set against in-frame clonotypes. To estimate repertoire size, the study used the iCHAO1 estimator that comes with the immunoSEQ platform. A Gini index, which is based on the Lorenz curve, was applied to in-frame amino acid clonotypes to measure clonal inequality. Shared clonotypes were counted with the intersect function of the R package tcR, and similarity was scored with the Jaccard index. Frequencies of V, J and V-J usage were subjected to principal component analysis with the R prcomp function, without normalization. The table comes from immuneACCESS by way of TCRdb, which keeps in-frame sequences with V and J called. Part of the clones is missing from these tables; in studies checked, under half for an unresolved V gene and the rest for unknown reasons. The DNA was the basis for D and trimming; V, J and clone size are from that table. The sample yields more than 55,000 clones; around 94% were counted once. The ten largest clones capture approximately 17% of the sample.

The chain links TRBV6-5 with TRBJ1-3; no D gene is confidently identified. The specimen was naive CD4+ T cells from blood. According to the study, the label for this sample's cell subset or site signals: CD45RO-negative CD62L-positive naive CD4 T cells. This TCR came from a person aged 55 to 75 in good health. This receptor has the CDR3 CASSRIGRSGNTIYF. In nucleotides, the sequence is TGTGCCAGCAGTCGCATTGGCCGCTCTGGAAACACCATATATTTT.